Below are 19 T cell receptor beta chains sequenced from a single sample in a study of Graves' ophthalmopathy and Graves' hyperthyroidism. Amplification targeted the TCR beta CDR3 regions, with RNA transcripts as the source material. RT-PCR with HTBI primers came first, then second-round multiplex PCR. One entry per CDR3 protein results from TCRdb running MiXCR on the multiplex PCR reads. The sample yields some 1.1 million distinct CDR3 sequences, about 40% seen once. Sequenced input: peripheral blood or thyroid tissue (not recorded which). These receptors were obtained from an adult man with Graves' hyperthyroidism.

The chain has TRBV29-1 and TRBJ1-4; D gene ambiguous. CDR1 SQVTM and CDR2 ANQGSEA come from the germline V gene. This CDR3 contains 12 residues. Trimming left V 4 bases short and J 7 bases short, with 10 bases between. CDR3 in DNA: TGCAGCGTTGTGAGGTTTGGTGAAAAACTGTTTTTT. It is translated as CSVVRFGEKLFF.

This sequence joins TRBV6-5 and TRBJ1-2; TRBD1 agrees at 9 bases. The CDR3 sequence is 12 residues long. Unmatched junction bases numbered 3, after V lost 7 bases and J lost 6 bases. CDR1 is MNHEY and CDR2 is SVGAGI in the germline V gene. As DNA, the CDR3 is TGTGCCAGCACCGGGACAGGGAATGGCTACACCTTC. It specifies CASTGTGNGYTF.

In this sample, this clonotype turned up many times. This chain joins TRBV2 and TRBJ2-7; D remains unclear. The length of the CDR3 is 12 residues. Germline CDR1 reads SNHLY; CDR2 reads FYNNEI. V lost 4 bases, J lost 4 bases, and 8 bases lay in between. CDR3: CASSGSRYEQYF. Written as DNA, the CDR3 is TGTGCCAGCAGTGGTTCTAGGTACGAGCAGTACTTC.

The rearrangement links TRBV10-1 to TRBJ2-5, with 10 bases matching TRBD1. V trimming: 8 bases; J trimming: 4 bases; junction bases outside the gene matches: 7. The germline V gene has CDR1 WNHNN and CDR2 SYGVQD (reference sequence). This CDR3 spans 14 amino acids. The CDR3 DNA reads as TGCGCCAGCGGACGGACAGGGGGAGGAGAGACCCAGTACTTC. Translating it yields CASGRTGGGETQYF.

On this clonotype itself: A much bigger clone sits one base away, suggesting this may be a read error. The chain carries TRBV7-9 and TRBJ1-2, with D perhaps TRBD1 (6 bases). Per the germline V gene, CDR1 is SEHNR and CDR2 is FQNEAQ (reference sequence). Trimming stripped 3 bases from V and 3 bases from J, with 11 bases between. This CDR3 is built from 14 residues. The CDR3 protein is CASSFLDRYYGYTF. The CDR3 DNA reads as TGTGCCAGCAGCTTCCTAGACAGGTACTATGGCTACACCTTC.

In nucleotides, the CDR3 is TGCGCCAGCAGCTTGGCCGATACAGGGGGCAAAGGCTACACCTTC. Its translation: CASSLADTGGKGYTF. The V and J genes are TRBV5-1 and TRBJ1-2; 9 bases line up with TRBD1. CDR3 length: 15 amino acids. With V trimmed by 0 bases and J by 8 bases, 8 bases remained unmatched. CDR1 and CDR2 (germline): SGHRS, YFSETQ.

The V gene is TRBV29-1, the J gene TRBJ1-3; D is uncertain. The V end was cut by 3 bases, the J end by 8 bases, with 8 bases between. CDR1 and CDR2 (germline): SQVTM, ANQGSEA. This CDR3 has 11 residues. Written as DNA, the CDR3 is TGCAGCGTTGACCTCTCGGACACCATATATTTT. Translation: CSVDLSDTIYF.

The V call is TRBV7-2, the J call TRBJ2-5; D call uncertain. V gave up 1 base and J gave up 1 base, with 10 bases separating them. This CDR3 has 15 residues. Germline loops: CDR1 SGHTA, CDR2 FQGNSA. For the CDR3, the DNA is TGTGCCAGCAGCTTAGGGCCCTGGGGCCAAGAGACCCAGTACTTC. Translated, it gives CASSLGPWGQETQYF. Based on the CDR3 plus reference TRBV7-2 and TRBJ2-5, the full variable domain is GAGVSQSPSNKVTEKGKDVELRCDPISGHTALYWYRQSLGQGLEFLIYFQGNSAPDKSGLPSDRFSAERTGGSVSTLTIQRTQQEDSAVYLCASSLGPWGQETQYFGPGTRLLVL.

This clonotype was observed many times. The rearrangement links TRBV20-1 to TRBJ2-5, with D hard to call. The V gene's germline CDR1 is DFQATT and CDR2 SNEGSKA (reference sequence). V lost 6 bases and J 4 bases, leaving 12 bases between the germline ends. This CDR3 comprises 12 residues. The CDR3 sequence is CSASPLRETQYF. The CDR3 DNA follows: TGCAGTGCCTCGCCCTTGAGAGAGACCCAGTACTTC.

This clonotype was counted at least ten times. The chain couples TRBV2 to TRBJ2-7; TRBD1 aligns across 10 bases. Germline V gene lookup returns CDR1 SNHLY and CDR2 FYNNEI. CDR3 length: 15 amino acids. V was clipped by 3 bases and J by 0 bases; unmatched bases: 2. The CDR3 nucleotides read TGTGCCAGCAGTGATAGGACAGGGGGCTCCTACGAGCAGTACTTC. Translated: CASSDRTGGSYEQYF.

The sample holds a few counts of this clonotype. CDR3 nucleotides: TGTGCCAGTAGTACCTACCGGGACAACTTCTATGGCTACACCTTC. Translation: CASSTYRDNFYGYTF. The V call is TRBV19, the J call TRBJ1-2, with a weak D call TRBD1 (6 bases). This CDR3 is 15 amino acids long. Germline V gene data show CDR1 as LNHDA and CDR2 as SQIVND (reference sequence). The germline V and J ends were trimmed by 4 bases and 4 bases, with 16 bases remaining between them.

This rearrangement joins TRBV12-3 or TRBV12-4 to TRBJ2-2, with 8 bases aligning to TRBD2. This CDR3 has 14 amino acids. V trimming: 7 bases; J trimming: 7 bases; junction bases outside the gene matches: 8. The CDR3 DNA is TGTGCCAGCACCCGGGAGGGAGGGGTCGGGGAGCTGTTTTTT. It encodes CASTREGGVGELFF.

Comment on this clonotype: It may be a read error: a sequence one base away is much more abundant. This CDR3 is CASSLDREGYKQYF. The CDR3 nucleotides read TGTGCCAGCAGCTTAGACAGGGAGGGCTACAAGCAGTACTTC. V is TRBV7-9 and J is TRBJ2-7; D perhaps matches TRBD2 (7 bases). The CDR3 is made up of 14 amino acids. The germline V gene encodes CDR1 SEHNR and CDR2 FQNEAQ (reference sequence).

This clonotype was detected ten times or more. V gene TRBV10-2 combines with J gene TRBJ1-5, with D unclear. The CDR3 is made up of 13 amino acids. Trimming shortened V by 6 bases and J by 10 bases, and 16 bases separated the two germline ends. Germline V gives CDR1 WSHSY, CDR2 SAAADI. The CDR3 DNA reads as TGCGCCAGCAGCGCCGGACCCTACGGACCCCAGCATTTT. Translated: CASSAGPYGPQHF.

This clonotype was found a few times. V gene TRBV10-3 combines with J gene TRBJ2-7, with 7 bases aligning to TRBD1. The CDR3 is 17 residues long. Germline loops: CDR1 ENHRY, CDR2 SYGVKD. J gave up 4 bases and V 0 bases, and 12 bases lay outside the gene matches. Here the CDR3 reads CAISESTGTTMRYEQYF. CDR3 in DNA: TGTGCCATCAGTGAGTCGACAGGGACGACCATGAGATACGAGCAGTACTTC.

The genes are TRBV10-3 and TRBJ1-1; D uncertain. CDR3 length: 17 residues. Germline CDR1 and CDR2: ENHRY and SYGVKD. V was trimmed by 5 bases and J by 6 bases, leaving 25 bases between them. The DNA for the CDR3 is TGTGCCATCAGTAGGTGGTTCGGTTGGTCGGAAGGCTCTGAAGCTTTCTTT. Amino acids: CAISRWFGWSEGSEAFF.

This clonotype was counted many times. The rearrangement joins TRBV5-1 to TRBJ1-2, with TRBD1 identical over 9 bases. The germline gives CDR1 SGHRS, CDR2 YFSETQ. Unmatched junction bases numbered 8, after V lost 2 bases and J lost 3 bases. The CDR3 has 16 residues. For the CDR3, the DNA is TGCGCCAGCAGCTTAGGGACAGGGCGAACAGACTATGGCTACACCTTC. Encoded protein: CASSLGTGRTDYGYTF.

In regard to this clonotype: The junction and the germline gene differ at one end; a read error may be behind it. The chain carries TRBV6-5 and TRBJ2-3, with 11 bases that match TRBD2. The CDR3 sequence is 16 residues long. Germline V gene sequence: CDR1 MNHEY, CDR2 SVGAGI. This CDR3 is CASSDSSSGGSDTQYF. CDR3 nucleotides: TGTGCCAGCAGTGACTCGTCTAGCGGGGGGTCAGATACGCAGTATTTT.

In DNA, the CDR3 is TGTGCCACCAACCAGGCTCCTATACAGGGAAGGAGCTACACCTTC. It yields the protein CATNQAPIQGRSYTF. This chain joins TRBV25-1 and TRBJ1-2, with D possibly TRBD1 on 6 matching bases. The CDR3 contains 15 residues. Trimming shortened V by 10 bases and J by 9 bases, and 27 bases separated the two germline ends. Per the germline V gene, CDR1 is MGHDK and CDR2 is SYGVNS.